The 17 T cell receptor beta chains in this list originate from one sample, sequenced in a study of T cell repertoires in cytomegalovirus infection. The antigens these receptors bind are not known. From the reads, TCRdb called clonotypes with MiXCR, one entry per CDR3 protein. The sample shows under 90,000 distinct CDR3 sequences, 22% of them seen only once. The sequenced sample was PBMCs, sequenced either directly or after in vitro stimulation (not recorded which). The receptor set was obtained from a human donor in good health (CMV status not recorded). Some clones in this sample may be carry-over from other donors' samples.

The chain carries TRBV6-5 and TRBJ1-1; D is uncertain. V gave up 6 bases and J gave up 7 bases, with 9 bases separating them. This CDR3 comprises 11 residues. Per the germline V gene, CDR1 is MNHEY and CDR2 is SVGAGI. The CDR3 loop is CASSPGGEAFF. CDR3 bases: TGTGCCAGCAGCCCCGGTGGTGAAGCTTTCTTT.

The table lists this clonotype with a few counts. V is TRBV20-1 and J is TRBJ2-5; D is ambiguous. The length of the CDR3 is 13 residues. The V end was cut by 6 bases, the J end by 4 bases, with 15 bases between. Germline V gives CDR1 DFQATT, CDR2 SNEGSKA (reference sequence). The CDR3 loop is CSALDRIVETQYF. Written as DNA, the CDR3 is TGCAGTGCCCTGGACCGGATCGTAGAGACCCAGTACTTC.

This chain links TRBV19 with TRBJ2-7; possible D gene TRBD1, 6 bases. The CDR3 length is 14 residues. The V end lost 4 bases, the J end lost 2 bases, and 12 bases lay between the germline ends. Germline V gene sequence: CDR1 LNHDA, CDR2 SQIVND (reference sequence). The CDR3 nucleotides read TGTGCCAGTAGTACAGACAGGAACACCTACGAGCAGTACTTC. Its protein product is CASSTDRNTYEQYF.

This clonotype has only a few counts. This CDR3 reads CATSEGGVPTEQYF. The CDR3 DNA is TGTGCCACCAGCGAGGGCGGGGTCCCCACCGAGCAGTACTTC. J is TRBJ2-7 and V is TRBV15; D might be TRBD2 (6 bases). The CDR3 contains 14 residues. In germline, CDR1 is LNHNV, CDR2 YYDKDF (reference sequence). V was pared by 5 bases and J by 6 bases, with 17 bases between.

This clonotype has a count of ten or more. The chain has TRBV7-6 and TRBJ1-4, with D maybe TRBD1 (6 bases). The germline V gene has CDR1 SGHVS and CDR2 FNYEAQ. Trimming cost V 7 bases and J 12 bases, with 12 bases left between them. The CDR3 is made up of 11 amino acids. The DNA of the CDR3 is TGTGCCAGCACCCTGACAGGAGAACTGTTTTTT. Translating gives CASTLTGELFF.

The chain couples TRBV2 to TRBJ1-1; no firm D call. Germline lookup yields CDR1 SNHLY and CDR2 FYNNEI. This CDR3 is 15 amino acids long. The ends were cut back, 9 bases at V and 1 base at J, with 18 bases in the middle. CDR3 loop: CASLYHGVGNTEAFF. The CDR3 nucleotides are TGTGCCAGTCTATACCACGGGGTTGGGAACACTGAAGCTTTCTTT.

This clonotype was seen a handful of times. This chain uses TRBV9 with TRBJ2-7; a weak D match, TRBD2 (5 bases). The CDR3 loop spans 13 amino acids. Germline CDR1 and CDR2: SGDLS and YYNGEE. The V end lost 3 bases, the J end lost 2 bases, and 9 bases lay between the germline ends. The CDR3 DNA reads TGTGCCAGCAGCGCCCCCGGGACCTACGAGCAGTACTTC. It specifies CASSAPGTYEQYF.

The chain has TRBV7-2 and TRBJ1-2, with TRBD1 identical over 7 bases. CDR1 and CDR2 from the germline V gene are SGHTA and FQGNSA. With V trimmed by 0 bases and J by 7 bases, 14 bases remained unmatched. This CDR3 has 17 residues. The CDR3 DNA follows: TGTGCCAGCAGCTTAGCGCATGCGACAGGGCGGTCAGGTGGCTACACCTTC. Its translation is CASSLAHATGRSGGYTF.

The rearrangement uses TRBV24-1 and TRBJ2-4, with 7 bases that match TRBD1. This CDR3 has 15 amino acids. V lost 5 bases, J lost 6 bases, and 9 bases stayed unmatched. The V gene's germline CDR1 is KGHDR and CDR2 SFDVKD. The CDR3 nucleotides read TGTGCCACCAGTGCAACCACAGGGGCGGGAAACATTCAGTACTTC. The encoded protein is CATSATTGAGNIQYF.

A few counts support this clonotype. The chain recombines TRBV28 with TRBJ2-7, with D tentatively TRBD2 (6 bases). Trimming took 0 bases from V and 2 from J, leaving 14 bases between them. CDR3 length: 16 amino acids. Per germline, CDR1 MDHEN and CDR2 SYDVKM. The CDR3 protein is CASSLWAGNIPYEQYF. The CDR3 coding sequence is TGTGCCAGCAGTTTATGGGCGGGAAACATTCCCTACGAGCAGTACTTC.

V usage is TRBV7-9 and J usage is TRBJ1-2; D might be TRBD1 (5 bases). The V gene lost 9 bases and the J gene lost 8 bases, with 25 bases spanning the gap. This CDR3 has 15 amino acids. Germline values: CDR1 SEHNR, CDR2 FQNEAQ (reference sequence). The CDR3 region is CASRRAGGLLGGYTF. DNA for the CDR3: TGTGCCAGTCGCAGGGCTGGCGGCCTTCTGGGAGGCTACACCTTC.

V usage is TRBV28 and J usage is TRBJ2-7; TRBD2 matches at 7 bases. Germline V gene sequence: CDR1 MDHEN, CDR2 SYDVKM. After removal of 3 bases from V and 0 bases from J, the junction contained 5 bases not matched to a gene. The CDR3 runs 15 residues. The CDR3 loop reads CASSLGGDSSYEQYF. The CDR3 DNA reads as TGTGCCAGCAGTTTGGGGGGGGATAGCTCCTACGAGCAGTACTTC.

This chain connects TRBV6-6 to TRBJ1-6; D remains unclear. The CDR3 extends over 14 amino acids. CDR1 is MNHNY, CDR2 SVGAGI, per germline (reference sequence). Trimming left V 11 bases short and J 0 bases short, with 11 bases between. This CDR3 reads CAGARDSYNSPLHF. DNA for the CDR3: TGTGCCGGAGCGAGGGACTCCTATAATTCACCCCTCCACTTT.

J is TRBJ1-4 and V is TRBV14; 7 positions match TRBD1. The CDR3 has 12 amino acids. Germline lookup yields CDR1 SGHDN and CDR2 FVKESK. Trimming removed 1 base from V and 10 bases from J; junction bases left unmatched: 0. The CDR3 nucleotides read TGTGCCAGCAGCCAAGCAGGGGGAAAACTGTTTTTT. This encodes CASSQAGGKLFF.

The chain recombines TRBV25-1 with TRBJ1-4, with 9 bases matching TRBD1. Germline V CDR1 and CDR2: MGHDK, SYGVNS. This CDR3 has 14 residues. Trimming removed 4 bases from V and 7 bases from J; junction bases left unmatched: 4. DNA of the CDR3: TGTGCCAGCAGTGCACAGGACAGGGGTGAAAAACTGTTTTTT. Translation gives CASSAQDRGEKLFF. Variable domain in full (rest from reference TRBV25-1 and TRBJ1-4): EADIYQTPRYLVIGTGKKITLECSQTMGHDKMYWYQQDPGMELHLIHYSYGVNSTEKGDLSSESTVSRIRTEHFPLTLESARPSHTSQYLCASSAQDRGEKLFFGSGTQLSVL.

This clonotype has just a few counts. The J gene is TRBJ2-1, the V gene TRBV5-1; 9 nucleotides match TRBD2. This CDR3 is 15 amino acids long. Germline values: CDR1 SGHRS, CDR2 YFSETQ. V shed 2 bases, J shed 5 bases, and the junction held 5 bases outside the gene matches. The CDR3 protein is CASSFGAGGHNEQFF. The CDR3 DNA sequence: TGCGCCAGCAGCTTCGGAGCGGGAGGCCACAATGAGCAGTTCTTC. Filled out from reference TRBV5-1 and TRBJ2-1, the complete variable domain reads KAGVTQTPRYLIKTRGQQVTLSCSPISGHRSVSWYQQTPGQGLQFLFEYFSETQRNKGNFPGRFSGRQFSNSRSEMNVSTLELGDSALYLCASSFGAGGHNEQFFGPGTRLTVL.

The genes are TRBV7-3 and TRBJ2-4; 8 nucleotides match TRBD2. The V gene end was trimmed by 5 bases and the J gene end by 8 bases; junction bases not matched to a gene: 8. The CDR3 extends over 14 amino acids. CDR1 is SGHTA and CDR2 is FQGTGA in the germline V gene. The CDR3 sequence is CASSPNIGGDIQYF. CDR3 nucleotide sequence: TGTGCCAGCAGCCCTAACATCGGGGGGGACATTCAGTACTTC.